These 18 T cell receptor beta chains originate from one sample sequenced in a study of shared clonotypes between healthy human individuals. Profiling relied on immunoSEQ multiplex PCR, and the TCRdb table lists in-frame clones only, not all of them. This table has 800,000 to 1,200,000 clones, roughly 74% appearing once. The sequenced material came from memory CD4+ T cells from PBMCs. Stated subset: CD45RA-negative fraction. The receptors were sampled from a man aged 18 to 30 in good health. Some clones in this sample may be carry-over from other donors' samples.

V gene TRBV7-7 combines with J gene TRBJ2-2; maybe TRBD2 (6 bases). The CDR3 totals 15 residues. The V gene lost 2 bases and the J gene lost 6 bases, with 13 bases spanning the gap. The germline V gene has CDR1 SSHAT and CDR2 FNYEAQ (reference sequence). The CDR3 region has the DNA TGTGCCAGCAGCTTACTCGATGCGGGACCCGGGGAGCTGTTTTTT. This sequence encodes CASSLLDAGPGELFF.

The gene calls are TRBV6-5 and TRBJ1-1; the D is unclear. CDR3 length equals 13 residues. Trimming took 4 bases from V and 5 from J, leaving 11 bases between them. Germline CDR1 reads MNHEY; CDR2 reads SVGAGI. CDR3 loop: CASSWGTQTEAFF. The CDR3 region has the DNA TGTGCCAGCAGTTGGGGAACACAGACTGAAGCTTTCTTT.

The chain joins TRBV7-9 to TRBJ1-1; 8 nucleotides align to TRBD1. Per the germline V gene, CDR1 is SEHNR and CDR2 is FQNEAQ (reference sequence). The CDR3 is 14 residues long. Trimming at V came to 5 bases and at J to 1 base, leaving 3 bases not matched to a gene. This chain's CDR3 is CASSRGQGNTEAFF. CDR3 nucleotides: TGTGCCAGCAGCCGCGGACAGGGGAACACTGAAGCTTTCTTT.

The chain combines TRBV18 with TRBJ1-2, with unresolved D. The CDR3 has 18 amino acids. The germline V and J ends were trimmed by 0 bases and 1 base, with 18 bases remaining between them. The germline CDR1 and CDR2 sequences are KGHSH and LQKENI. CDR3 coding DNA: TGTGCCAGCTCACCACCGGGGAGAATTCAGCCCATTAACTATGGCTACACCTTC. Amino acid sequence: CASSPPGRIQPINYGYTF.

The chain has TRBV7-6 and TRBJ2-1; D ambiguous. This CDR3 has 15 residues. The V end lost 5 bases, the J end lost 1 base, and 12 bases lay between the germline ends. The germline gives CDR1 SGHVS, CDR2 FNYEAQ. In DNA, the CDR3 is TGTGCCAGCAGCAAAGACGGCAGTTCCTACAATGAGCAGTTCTTC. The encoded protein is CASSKDGSSYNEQFF. Using reference TRBV7-6 and TRBJ2-1 for the parts outside the CDR3, the full variable domain is GAGVSQSPRYKVTKRGQDVALRCDPISGHVSLYWYRQALGQGPEFLTYFNYEAQQDKSGLPNDRFSAERPEGSISTLTIQRTEQRDSAMYRCASSKDGSSYNEQFFGPGTRLTVL.

The V call is TRBV28, the J call TRBJ1-2; D may be TRBD1 (5 bases). The germline V gene has CDR1 MDHEN and CDR2 SYDVKM. The CDR3 consists of 11 residues. Trimming stripped 7 bases from V and 7 bases from J, with 10 bases between. The CDR3 DNA is TGTGCCAGCATGGGGGATCGTGGCTACACCTTC. It specifies CASMGDRGYTF.

This clone appeared a single time. CDR3 protein: CASSYGGGLSTDTQYF. The CDR3 DNA reads as TGTGCCAGCAGTTACGGTGGGGGCCTTAGCACAGATACGCAGTATTTT. The V gene is TRBV6-6, the J gene TRBJ2-3; maybe TRBD1 (6 bases). The CDR3 contains 16 residues. Trimming took off 2 bases at V and 0 bases at J, with 12 bases between the two ends. CDR1 MNHNY and CDR2 SVGAGI come from the germline V gene (reference sequence).

This clone has just one count. V and J are TRBV5-1 and TRBJ2-1; TRBD2 aligns across 11 bases. The germline V gene encodes CDR1 SGHRS and CDR2 YFSETQ. The CDR3 covers 15 residues. V gave up 4 bases and J gave up 4 bases; unmatched junction bases: 4. The CDR3 region is CASSIIAGGYNEQFF. CDR3 DNA: TGCGCCAGCAGCATTATAGCGGGAGGGTACAATGAGCAGTTCTTC.

This CDR3 is CASSRGTSGRMAKNIQYF. Written as DNA, the CDR3 is TGTGCCAGCAGTCGCGGGACTAGCGGGAGAATGGCCAAAAACATTCAGTACTTC. The V gene is TRBV25-1, the J gene TRBJ2-4; 14 positions agree with TRBD2. With V trimmed by 5 bases and J by 1 base, 7 bases remained unmatched. The germline V gene encodes CDR1 MGHDK and CDR2 SYGVNS. There are 18 residues in the CDR3. Complete variable domain (other parts from reference TRBV25-1 and TRBJ2-4): EADIYQTPRYLVIGTGKKITLECSQTMGHDKMYWYQQDPGMELHLIHYSYGVNSTEKGDLSSESTVSRIRTEHFPLTLESARPSHTSQYLCASSRGTSGRMAKNIQYFGAGTRLSVL.

This clone was found a few times. This sequence joins TRBV6-6 and TRBJ2-7; D could derive from TRBD1 or TRBD2 (6 bases each). From germline, CDR1 is MNHNY and CDR2 SVGAGI (reference sequence). This CDR3 comprises 15 residues. The V gene lost 5 bases and the J gene lost 12 bases, with 26 bases spanning the gap. DNA for the CDR3: TGTGCCAGCAGTCCCCTCGGGAGAATGAAAGGGGGGCTGTACTTC. This translates into CASSPLGRMKGGLYF.

CDR3 sequence: CASSSVQTGAGYTF. In DNA, the CDR3 is TGTGCCAGCAGTTCCGTACAGACGGGCGCGGGCTACACCTTC. The rearrangement uses TRBV27 and TRBJ1-2, with unresolved D. Trimming took 4 bases from V and 8 from J, leaving 17 bases between them. The germline CDR1 and CDR2 sequences are MNHEY and SMNVEV (reference sequence). CDR3 length equals 14 residues.

The table lists this clone with a few counts. The chain joins TRBV29-1 to TRBJ2-3; D gene ambiguous. Trimming cost V 8 bases and J 2 bases, with 5 bases left between them. The germline V gene encodes CDR1 SQVTM and CDR2 ANQGSEA. The CDR3 spans 10 residues. CDR3 sequence: CSSYTDTQYF. The CDR3 nucleotides are TGCAGCTCGTACACAGATACGCAGTATTTT.

This clone turned up a few times. Other DNA sequences within the sample encode an identical CDR3. This chain uses TRBV19 with TRBJ2-1; TRBD1 agrees at 7 bases. This CDR3 is 13 amino acids long. Trimming took 6 bases from V and 4 from J; bases not matched to a gene: 3. The germline V gene encodes CDR1 LNHDA and CDR2 SQIVND (reference sequence). The CDR3 DNA is TGTGCCAGTAGACAGGGGAATTACAATGAGCAGTTCTTC. Amino acid sequence: CASRQGNYNEQFF.

To note about this clone: One end of the junction is discordant with germline, which a read error may explain. The chain's CDR3 is CASSLAFGETQYF. The CDR3 DNA reads TGTGCCAGCAGCCTAGCTTTCGGGGAGACCCAGTACTTC. This chain connects TRBV7-2 to TRBJ2-5, with a possible D match to TRBD2 (5 bases). The germline V gene encodes CDR1 SGHTA and CDR2 FQGNSA. The CDR3 spans 13 residues.

A word on this clone: Other DNA sequences in the sample encode the same CDR3. The chain joins TRBV11-2 to TRBJ2-1; D gene unclear. Trimming stripped 0 bases from V and 3 bases from J, with 3 bases between. Germline-derived CDR1 and CDR2 are SGHAT and FQNNGV. The CDR3 is 13 residues long. The CDR3, as DNA: TGTGCCAGCAGCTTAGATGGCTACAATGAGCAGTTCTTC. Encoded protein: CASSLDGYNEQFF.

With regard to this clone: It is likely a read error, because the conserved phenylalanine at the end of the CDR3 is missing. The limits of the CDR3 on the DNA are not certain, so only TCRdb's listed CDR3 is given. CDR3 amino acids: CASRLQGSGPL. The rearrangement joins TRBV23-1 to TRBJ1-2; TRBD1, the table's D call, was not compared with the DNA. TRBV23-1 is given ORF status, its function remaining uncertain. Counting both end residues, the CDR3 totals 11 amino acids.

The rearrangement uses TRBV15 and TRBJ2-7; possibly TRBD1 or TRBD2 for D (5 bases each). The V end was cut by 0 bases, the J end by 5 bases, with 14 bases between. The germline V gene encodes CDR1 LNHNV and CDR2 YYDKDF (reference sequence). The CDR3 has 15 amino acids. The CDR3 protein is CATSRDEGLLHEQYF. In nucleotides, the CDR3 is TGTGCCACCAGCAGAGACGAGGGGTTATTACACGAGCAGTACTTC.

The sample holds a few counts of this clone. V is TRBV30 and J is TRBJ1-6, with 8 bases matching TRBD1. The V and J ends lost 1 base and 7 bases, in that order; junction bases with no gene match: 15. In germline, CDR1 is GTSNPN, CDR2 SVGIG (reference sequence). This CDR3 is 18 amino acids long. The CDR3 DNA reads TGTGCCTGGAGTGGCAGCCGGACAGGGCTGTCTGGAAATTCACCCCTCCACTTT. Amino acids: CAWSGSRTGLSGNSPLHF.